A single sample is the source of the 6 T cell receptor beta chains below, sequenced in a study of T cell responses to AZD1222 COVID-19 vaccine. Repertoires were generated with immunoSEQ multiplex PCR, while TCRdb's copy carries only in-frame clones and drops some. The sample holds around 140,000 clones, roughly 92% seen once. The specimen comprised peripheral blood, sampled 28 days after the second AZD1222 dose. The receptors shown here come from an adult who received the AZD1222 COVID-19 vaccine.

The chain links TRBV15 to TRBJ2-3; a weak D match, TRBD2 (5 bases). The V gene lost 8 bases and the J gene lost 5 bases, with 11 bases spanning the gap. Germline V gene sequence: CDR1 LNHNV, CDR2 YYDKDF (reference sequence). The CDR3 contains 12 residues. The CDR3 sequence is CATGRALDTQYF. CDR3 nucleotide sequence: TGTGCCACCGGGCGGGCCCTAGATACGCAGTATTTT.

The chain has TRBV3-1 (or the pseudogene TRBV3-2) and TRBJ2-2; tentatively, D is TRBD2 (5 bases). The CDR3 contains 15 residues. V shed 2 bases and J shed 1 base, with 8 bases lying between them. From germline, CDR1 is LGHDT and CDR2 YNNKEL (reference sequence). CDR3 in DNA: TGTGCCAGCAGCCAAAGCGGTCTGAACACCGGGGAGCTGTTTTTT. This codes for CASSQSGLNTGELFF.

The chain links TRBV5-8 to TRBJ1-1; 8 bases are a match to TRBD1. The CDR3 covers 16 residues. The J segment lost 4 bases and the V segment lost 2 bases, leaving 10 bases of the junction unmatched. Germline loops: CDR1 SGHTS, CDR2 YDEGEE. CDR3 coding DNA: TGTGCCAGCAGCTTCCCCAGGGGGCGCGGGAGCACTGAAGCTTTCTTT. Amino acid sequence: CASSFPRGRGSTEAFF.

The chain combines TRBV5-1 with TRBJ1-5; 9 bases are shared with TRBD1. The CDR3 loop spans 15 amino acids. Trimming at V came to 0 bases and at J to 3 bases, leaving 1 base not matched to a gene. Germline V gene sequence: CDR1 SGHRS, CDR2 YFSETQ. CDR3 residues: CASSLGTGVNQPQHF. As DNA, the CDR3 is TGCGCCAGCAGCTTGGGGACAGGGGTCAATCAGCCCCAGCATTTT.

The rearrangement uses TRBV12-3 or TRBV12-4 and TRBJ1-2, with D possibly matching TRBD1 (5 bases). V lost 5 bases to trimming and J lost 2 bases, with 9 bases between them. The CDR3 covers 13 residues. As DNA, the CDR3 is TGTGCCAGCAGTGACAGTACCAACTATGGCTACACCTTC. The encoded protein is CASSDSTNYGYTF.

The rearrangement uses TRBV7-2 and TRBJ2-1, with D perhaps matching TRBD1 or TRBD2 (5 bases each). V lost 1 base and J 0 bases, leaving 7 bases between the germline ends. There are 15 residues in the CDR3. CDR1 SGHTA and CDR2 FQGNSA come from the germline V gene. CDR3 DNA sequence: TGTGCCAGCAGCTTAGAGGGGAGCTCCTACAATGAGCAGTTCTTC. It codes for CASSLEGSSYNEQFF.